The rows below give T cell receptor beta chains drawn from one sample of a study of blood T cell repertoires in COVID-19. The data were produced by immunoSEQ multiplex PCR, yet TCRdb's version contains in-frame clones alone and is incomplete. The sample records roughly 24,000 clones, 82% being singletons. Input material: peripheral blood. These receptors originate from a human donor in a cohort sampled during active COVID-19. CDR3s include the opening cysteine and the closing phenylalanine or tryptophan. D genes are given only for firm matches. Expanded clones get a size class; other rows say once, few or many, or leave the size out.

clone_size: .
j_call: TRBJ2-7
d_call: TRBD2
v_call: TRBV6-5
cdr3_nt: TGTGCCAGCAGTTACAGGCTAGCGGGTCCCTACGAGCAGTACTTC
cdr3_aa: CASSYRLAGPYEQYF

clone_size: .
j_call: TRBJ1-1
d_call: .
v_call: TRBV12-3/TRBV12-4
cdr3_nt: TGTGCCAGCAGTTCAGGGGTCACTGAAGCTTTCTTT
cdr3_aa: CASSSGVTEAFF

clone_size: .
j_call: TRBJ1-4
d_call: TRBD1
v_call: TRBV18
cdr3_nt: TGTGCCAGCTCACCAAAGGGACAGGCTTTAGAAGGGGAAAAACTGTTTTTT
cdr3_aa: CASSPKGQALEGEKLFF

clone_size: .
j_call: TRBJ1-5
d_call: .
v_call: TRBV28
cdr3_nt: TGTGCCAGCAGTTCCCCGGGGGGAGGAGTTTTAAGCAATCAGCCCCAGCATTTT
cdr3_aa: CASSSPGGGVLSNQPQHF

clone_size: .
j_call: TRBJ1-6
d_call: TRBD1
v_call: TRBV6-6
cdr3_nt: TGTGCCAGCAGGACAGGGGGGTATTCACCCCTCCACTTT
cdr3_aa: CASRTGGYSPLHF

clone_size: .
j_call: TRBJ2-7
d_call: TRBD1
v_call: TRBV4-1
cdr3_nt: TGCGCCAGCAGCCAAGGACTAACAGGGGGGAGTTTAAAGCAGTACTTC
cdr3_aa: CASSQGLTGGSLKQYF

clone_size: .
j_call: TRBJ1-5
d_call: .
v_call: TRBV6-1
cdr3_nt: TGTGCCAGCAGTGAACAAGGACAGATAAATCAGCCCCAGCATTTT
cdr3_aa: CASSEQGQINQPQHF

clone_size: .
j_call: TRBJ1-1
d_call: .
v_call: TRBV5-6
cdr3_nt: TGTGCCAGCAGACAGCTGAACACTGAAGCTTTCTTT
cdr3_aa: CASRQLNTEAFF

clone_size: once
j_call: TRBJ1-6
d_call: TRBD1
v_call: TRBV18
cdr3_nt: TGTGCCAGCTCACCACGCGTACAGGGGGCGGGTAATTCACCCCTCCACTTT
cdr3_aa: CASSPRVQGAGNSPLHF

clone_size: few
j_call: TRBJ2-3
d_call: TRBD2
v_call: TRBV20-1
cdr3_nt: TGCAGTGCTAGTGGACTAGCGGGAGTATACTTTGATACGCAGTATTTT
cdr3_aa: CSASGLAGVYFDTQYF

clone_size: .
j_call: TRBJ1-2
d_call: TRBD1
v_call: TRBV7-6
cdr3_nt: TGTGCCAGCAGCTTAGCCTCTGGGACAGTCAACTATGGCTACACCTTC
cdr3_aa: CASSLASGTVNYGYTF

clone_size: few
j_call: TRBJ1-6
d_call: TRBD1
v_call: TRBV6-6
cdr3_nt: TGTGCCAGCAGTCCGACAGGGAATTCACCCCTCCACTTT
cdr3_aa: CASSPTGNSPLHF

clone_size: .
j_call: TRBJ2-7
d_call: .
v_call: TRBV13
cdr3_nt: TGTGCCAGCAGCTTGAGACGAATCGGGAGCTCCTACGAGCAGTACTTC
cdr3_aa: CASSLRRIGSSYEQYF

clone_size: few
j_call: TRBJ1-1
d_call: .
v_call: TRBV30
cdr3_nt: TGTGCCTGGAGTCTCACCAGGGACACTGAAGCTTTCTTT
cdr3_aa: CAWSLTRDTEAFF

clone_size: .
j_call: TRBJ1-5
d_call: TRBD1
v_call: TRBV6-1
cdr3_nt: TGTGCCAGCAGTAAAGGACAGGGGGGGAATAGCAATCAGCCCCAGCATTTT
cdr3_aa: CASSKGQGGNSNQPQHF

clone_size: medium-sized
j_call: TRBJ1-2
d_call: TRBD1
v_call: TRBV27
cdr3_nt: TGTGCCAGCTCCTTAATGACAGGGAATGGCTACACCTTC
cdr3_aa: CASSLMTGNGYTF

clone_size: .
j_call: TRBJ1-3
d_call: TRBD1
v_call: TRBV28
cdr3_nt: TGTGCCAGCAGGGTACAGGGGGTTGGAAACACCATATATTTT
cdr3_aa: CASRVQGVGNTIYF

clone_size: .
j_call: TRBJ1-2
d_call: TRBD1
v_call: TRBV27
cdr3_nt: TGTGCCAGCAGTTTGTCCGGGACAGGCTTTTATGGCTACACCTTC
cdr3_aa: CASSLSGTGFYGYTF

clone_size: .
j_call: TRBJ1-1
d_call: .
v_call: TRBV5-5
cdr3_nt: TGTGCCAGCAGCTTTCAGGTCCCTGGCACTGAAGCTTTCTTT
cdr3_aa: CASSFQVPGTEAFF

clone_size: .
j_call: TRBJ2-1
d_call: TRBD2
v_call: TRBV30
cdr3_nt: TGTGCCTGGAGTGTAGCGGGGGGGCGGTACAATGAGCAGTTCTTC
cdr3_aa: CAWSVAGGRYNEQFF

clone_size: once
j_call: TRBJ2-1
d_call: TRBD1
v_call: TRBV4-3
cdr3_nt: TGCGCCAGCAGCCACGGGACAGGGGTTTACAATGAGCAGTTCTTC
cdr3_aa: CASSHGTGVYNEQFF

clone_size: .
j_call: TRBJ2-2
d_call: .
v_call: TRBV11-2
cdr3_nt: TGTGCCAGCAGCTCTTATTCAGGGCTCGCCGGGGAGCTGTTTTTT
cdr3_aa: CASSSYSGLAGELFF

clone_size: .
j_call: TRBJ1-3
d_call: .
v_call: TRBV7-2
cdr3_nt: TGTGCCAGCAGCCCCAAAAGCCCCTCGGGAGGCGGAAACACCATATATTTT
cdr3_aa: CASSPKSPSGGGNTIYF

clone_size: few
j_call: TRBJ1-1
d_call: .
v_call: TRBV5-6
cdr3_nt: TGTGCCAGCAGCACCCGGGGGACCCCTGAAGCTTTCTTT
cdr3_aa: CASSTRGTPEAFF

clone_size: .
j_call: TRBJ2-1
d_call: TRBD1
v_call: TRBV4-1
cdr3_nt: TGCGCCAGCAGCCTGCCGGACAGGGGGAACACCAGGACCTACAATGAGCAGTTCTTC
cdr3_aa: CASSLPDRGNTRTYNEQFF

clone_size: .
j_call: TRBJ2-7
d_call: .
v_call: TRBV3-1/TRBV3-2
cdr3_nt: TGTGCCAGCAGCCACCAACCGGGACGGGGGTACGAGCAGTACTTC
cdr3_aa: CASSHQPGRGYEQYF

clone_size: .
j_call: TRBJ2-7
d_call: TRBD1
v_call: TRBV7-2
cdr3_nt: TGTGCCAGCAGTCCCGACTCGAGACAGGGGGCCTACGAGCAGTACTTC
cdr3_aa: CASSPDSRQGAYEQYF

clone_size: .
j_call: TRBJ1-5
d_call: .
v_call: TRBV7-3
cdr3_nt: TGTGCCAGCAGCTCCGACAGCATAGCTTCGGGTAAGCCCCAGCATTTT
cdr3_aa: CASSSDSIASGKPQHF

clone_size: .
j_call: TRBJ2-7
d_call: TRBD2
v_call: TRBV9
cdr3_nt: TGTGCCAGCAGCCCCGAGGGACTAGCGGGGGTCTACGAGCAGTACTTC
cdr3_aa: CASSPEGLAGVYEQYF

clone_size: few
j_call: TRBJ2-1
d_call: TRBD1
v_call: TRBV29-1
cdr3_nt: TGCAGCATACCGGGACAGGGCGTCCATGAGCAGTTCTTC
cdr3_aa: CSIPGQGVHEQFF

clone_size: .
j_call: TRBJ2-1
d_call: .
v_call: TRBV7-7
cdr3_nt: TGTGCCAGCAGCAGGGCTAGCCCAATTGAACTCTCCTACAATGAGCAGTTCTTC
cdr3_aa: CASSRASPIELSYNEQFF

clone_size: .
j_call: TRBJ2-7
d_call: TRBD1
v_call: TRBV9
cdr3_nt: TGTGCCAGCAGCTCTACAGGGGGTTGGTCCTACGAGCAGTACTTC
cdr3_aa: CASSSTGGWSYEQYF

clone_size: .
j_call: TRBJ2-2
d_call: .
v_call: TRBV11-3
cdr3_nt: TGTGCCAGCAGCTTCAGGGGGGTTGACACCGGGGAGCTGTTTTTT
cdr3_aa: CASSFRGVDTGELFF

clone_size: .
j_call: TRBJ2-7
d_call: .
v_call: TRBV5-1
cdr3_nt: TGCGCCAGCAGCTTTGCAGGGGACTACGAGCAGTACTTC
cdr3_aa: CASSFAGDYEQYF

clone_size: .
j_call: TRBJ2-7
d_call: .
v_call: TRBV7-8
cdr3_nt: TGTGCCAGCAGCTTAGTTAAAACAGGGATCCACGAGCAGTACTTC
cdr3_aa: CASSLVKTGIHEQYF

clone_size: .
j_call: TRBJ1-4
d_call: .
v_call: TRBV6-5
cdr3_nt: TGTGCCAGCAGACAAACCACAGCAACTAATGAAAAACTGTTTTTT
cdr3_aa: CASRQTTATNEKLFF

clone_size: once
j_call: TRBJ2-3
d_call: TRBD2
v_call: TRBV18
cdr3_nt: TGTGCCAGCTCATCAAATGGGAGGGAGAGTGCTACGCAGTATTTT
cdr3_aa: CASSSNGRESATQYF

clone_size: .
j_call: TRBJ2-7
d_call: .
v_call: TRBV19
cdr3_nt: TGTGCCAGTAGTGGCCGGGACACCCTCTACGAGCAGTACTTC
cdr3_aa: CASSGRDTLYEQYF

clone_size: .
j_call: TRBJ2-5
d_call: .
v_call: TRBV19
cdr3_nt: TGTGCCAGTAGTCCACTCAGGGGATTTGGGCAAGAGACCCAGTACTTC
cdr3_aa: CASSPLRGFGQETQYF

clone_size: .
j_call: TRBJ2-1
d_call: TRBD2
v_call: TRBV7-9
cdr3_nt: TGTGCCAGCAGCCGAGGCGGGACTAGCGATCGTGAGCAGTTCTTC
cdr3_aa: CASSRGGTSDREQFF

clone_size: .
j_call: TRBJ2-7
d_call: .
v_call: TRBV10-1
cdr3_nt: TGCGCCAGCAGTGCCGGGGTAGCGGAGCCCAGAGGGCAGTACTTC
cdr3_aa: CASSAGVAEPRGQYF

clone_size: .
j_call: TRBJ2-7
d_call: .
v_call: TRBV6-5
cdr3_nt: TGTGCCAGCAGTTACACTCGACAGTACGAGCAGTACTTC
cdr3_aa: CASSYTRQYEQYF

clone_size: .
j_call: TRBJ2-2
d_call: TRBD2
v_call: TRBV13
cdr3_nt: TGTGCCAGCGCTCGATCTTATAGCGGGACGACCGGGGAGCTGTTTTTT
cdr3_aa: CASARSYSGTTGELFF

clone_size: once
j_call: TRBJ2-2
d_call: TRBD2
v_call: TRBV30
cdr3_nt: TGTGCCTGGAGTGTTGGGACTAGCGATGCCGGGGAGCTGTTTTTT
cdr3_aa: CAWSVGTSDAGELFF

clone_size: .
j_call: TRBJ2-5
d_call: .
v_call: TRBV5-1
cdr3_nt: TGCGCCAGCAGCTTGGAACAGCAAGAGACCCAGTACTTC
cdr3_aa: CASSLEQQETQYF

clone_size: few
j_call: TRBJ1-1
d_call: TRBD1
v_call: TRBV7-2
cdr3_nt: TGTGCCAGCAGCTTCGGACAGGGGCAGTGGGCTTTCTTT
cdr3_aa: CASSFGQGQWAFF

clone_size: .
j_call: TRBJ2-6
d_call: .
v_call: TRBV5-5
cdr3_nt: TGTGCCAGCAGCTTGTTTACAGATGGAACTGGGGCCAACGTCCTGACTTTC
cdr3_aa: CASSLFTDGTGANVLTF

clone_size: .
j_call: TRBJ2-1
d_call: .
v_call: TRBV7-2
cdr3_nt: TGTGCCAGCAGCTTAGTCGGGAGAAGGAATGAGCAGTTCTTC
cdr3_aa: CASSLVGRRNEQFF